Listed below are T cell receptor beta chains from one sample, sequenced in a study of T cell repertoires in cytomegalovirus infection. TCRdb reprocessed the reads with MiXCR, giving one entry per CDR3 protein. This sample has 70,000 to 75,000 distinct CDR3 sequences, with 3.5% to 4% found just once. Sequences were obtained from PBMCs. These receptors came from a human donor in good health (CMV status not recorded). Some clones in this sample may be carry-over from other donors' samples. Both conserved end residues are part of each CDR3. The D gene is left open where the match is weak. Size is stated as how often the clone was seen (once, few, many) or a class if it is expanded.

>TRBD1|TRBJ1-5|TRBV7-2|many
TGTGCCAGCAGTAGAGGACAGGGTAGCAATCAGCCCCAGCATTTT
CASSRGQGSNQPQHF
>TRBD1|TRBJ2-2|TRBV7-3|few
TGTGCCAGCTCCCAGGACAGGGGAAGCACCGGGGAGCTGTTTTTT
CASSQDRGSTGELFF
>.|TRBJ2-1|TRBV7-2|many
TGTGCCAGCAGCTTAGGGTTCTCCCAAGGCAATGAGCAGTTCTTC
CASSLGFSQGNEQFF
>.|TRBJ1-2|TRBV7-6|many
TGTGCCAGCAGCTTAGTCGAAGGGGAGGGTGGCTACACCTTC
CASSLVEGEGGYTF
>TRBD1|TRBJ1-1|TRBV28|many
TGTGCCAGCACCAGCCCGGGACAGGGATTCGGGAACACTGAAGCTTTCTTT
CASTSPGQGFGNTEAFF
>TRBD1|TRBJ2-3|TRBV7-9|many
TGTGCCGTCCGACCCAACAGGGGGCGCGGCACAGATACGCAGTATTTT
CAVRPNRGRGTDTQYF
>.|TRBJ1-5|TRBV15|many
TGTGCCACCAGCAGAGCCGGCCAGCCCCAGCATTTT
CATSRAGQPQHF
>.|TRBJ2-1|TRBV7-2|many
TGTGCCAGCAGCTTAATGGTTAGGCGGGCGGACAATGAGCAGTTCTTC
CASSLMVRRADNEQFF
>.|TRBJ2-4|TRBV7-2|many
TGTGCCAGCGGGCAACTAGAAAAAGCCAAAAACATTCAGTACTTC
CASGQLEKAKNIQYF
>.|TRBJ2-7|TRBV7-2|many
TGTGCCAGCAGCCCCGGTGGTGTAAGAGAGCAGTACTTC
CASSPGGVREQYF
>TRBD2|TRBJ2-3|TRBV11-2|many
TGTGCCAGCAGCTCCTACTACTGGACTAGCGGGGATACAGATACGCAGTATTTT
CASSSYYWTSGDTDTQYF
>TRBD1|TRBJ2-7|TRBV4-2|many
TGTGCCAGCAGCCAACAACGGACAGGGTCCTACGAGCAGTACTTC
CASSQQRTGSYEQYF
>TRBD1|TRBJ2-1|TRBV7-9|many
TGTGCCAGCAGCTTCGACAGGGGCCACAATGAGCAGTTCTTC
CASSFDRGHNEQFF
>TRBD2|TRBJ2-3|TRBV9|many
TGTGCCAGCAGCGTACCCCTAGGACTAGCGGAAACAGATACGCAGTATTTT
CASSVPLGLAETDTQYF
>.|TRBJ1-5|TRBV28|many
TGTGCCAGCAGTTTACGGCAGGGAGGGAATCAGCCCCAGCATTTT
CASSLRQGGNQPQHF
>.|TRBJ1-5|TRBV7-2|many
TGTGCCAGCAGCGAGCAGAGGGGCAATCAGCCCCAGCATTTT
CASSEQRGNQPQHF
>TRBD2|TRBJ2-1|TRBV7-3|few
TGTGCCAGCAGCTTAAGGAGCGGGGGGCCCTGGCCTGGGGGTGAGCAGTTCTTC
CASSLRSGGPWPGGEQFF
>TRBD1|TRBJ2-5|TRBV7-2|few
TGTGCCAGCAGCTCAGGACAGGGAGAGACCCAGTACTTC
CASSSGQGETQYF
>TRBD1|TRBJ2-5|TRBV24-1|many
TGTGCCACCAGTGAGTCAGGGGGCGAGGAGACCCAGTACTTC
CATSESGGEETQYF
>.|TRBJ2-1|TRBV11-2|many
TGTGCCAGCAGCTTAGTTAAGGGCTCCTACAATGAGCAGTTCTTC
CASSLVKGSYNEQFF
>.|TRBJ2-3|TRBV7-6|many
TGTGCCAGCAGCTTAGGTGTAGCGGTCACAGATACGCAGTATTTT
CASSLGVAVTDTQYF
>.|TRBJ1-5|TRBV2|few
TGTGCCAGCAATGGGGGTTTCAATCAGCCCCAGCATTTT
CASNGGFNQPQHF
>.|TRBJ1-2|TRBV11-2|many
TGTGCCAGCAGCGAAAACTATGGCTACACCTTC
CASSENYGYTF
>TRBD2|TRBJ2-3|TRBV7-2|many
TGTGCCAGCACCTCAATAGGACTAGCGGGCTCTGCGGCGTATTTT
CASTSIGLAGSAAYF